This is a list of T cell receptor beta chains from one sample in a study of blood T cell repertoires in COVID-19. Method: immunoSEQ multiplex PCR; TCRdb's copy keeps in-frame clones and lacks some. The table includes under 300,000 clones, approximately 83% detected once. Material: peripheral blood. These TCRs come from a man aged 30-40 years who had recovered from COVID-19. CDR3s include the opening cysteine and the closing phenylalanine or tryptophan. The D gene is left open where the match is weak. Size is omitted from some rows. Given values are once, few, many or a class for expanded clones.

CDR3 protein	CDR3 DNA	clone size	CDR3 length	D gene	V gene	J gene
CASKEQGAGEKLFF	TGTGCCAGCAAGGAACAGGGGGCCGGGGAAAAACTGTTTTTT	.	14	TRBD1	TRBV6-5	TRBJ1-4
CASSPYITGTNEQFF	TGTGCCAGCTCACCGTACATTACAGGAACCAATGAGCAGTTCTTC	.	15	.	TRBV18	TRBJ2-1
CASSRSSGGVRNEQFF	TGTGCCAGCTCACGTTCTAGCGGGGGGGTCCGCAATGAGCAGTTCTTC	.	16	TRBD2	TRBV18	TRBJ2-1
CASSLGASGELFF	TGCGCCAGCAGCTTGGGAGCCTCCGGGGAGCTGTTTTTT	.	13	.	TRBV5-1	TRBJ2-2
CASSSPGGYSQPQHF	TGTGCCAGTAGTTCCCCCGGCGGGTATAGTCAGCCCCAGCATTTT	.	15	.	TRBV19	TRBJ1-5
CASSEWTADTQYF	TGTGCCAGCAGTGAATGGACAGCAGATACGCAGTATTTT	.	13	.	TRBV6-1	TRBJ2-3
CASSQESGLNQPQHF	TGCGCCAGCAGCCAAGAGAGTGGGCTGAATCAGCCCCAGCATTTT	.	15	.	TRBV4-1	TRBJ1-5
CASSKMASGGSRGQYF	TGTGCCAGCAGCAAAATGGCTAGCGGGGGAAGCCGGGGGCAGTACTTC	.	16	.	TRBV21-1	TRBJ2-7
CASSFGLAGGYNEQFF	TGTGCCAGCAGCTTCGGACTAGCGGGGGGCTACAATGAGCAGTTCTTC	.	16	TRBD2	TRBV5-4	TRBJ2-1
CASSLVGGRDSPLHF	TGTGCCAGCAGCTTGGTAGGGGGCAGGGATTCACCCCTCCACTTT	.	15	TRBD1	TRBV5-6	TRBJ1-6
CASSLGPHSGTEAFF	TGTGCCAGCAGCTTAGGTCCACACAGCGGCACTGAAGCTTTCTTT	.	15	.	TRBV7-2	TRBJ1-1
CASSSSGTAGNTIYF	TGCGCCAGCAGCTCTTCCGGGACAGCTGGAAACACCATATATTTT	few	15	TRBD1	TRBV5-1	TRBJ1-3
CASSVAGPEAFF	TGTGCCAGCAGCGTAGCTGGGCCGGAAGCTTTCTTT	.	12	.	TRBV9	TRBJ1-1
CASSSGPTAGNTIYF	TGTGCCAGCAGTAGTGGCCCAACCGCTGGAAACACCATATATTTT	.	15	.	TRBV6-5	TRBJ1-3
CATKDIFTGKSAYNSPLHF	TGTGCCACGAAGGACATTTTTACTGGGAAAAGCGCCTATAATTCACCCCTCCACTTT	.	19	.	TRBV19	TRBJ1-6
CASSPQTGGSQPQHF	TGTGCCAGCAGTCCACAGACAGGGGGCTCTCAGCCCCAGCATTTT	.	15	TRBD1	TRBV28	TRBJ1-5
CASSLLWTGVASPLHF	TGCGCCAGCAGCCTTTTATGGACAGGGGTGGCTTCACCCCTCCACTTT	once	16	TRBD1	TRBV4-1	TRBJ1-6